A single sample gave rise to the 28 T cell receptor beta chains below, sequenced in a study of beta chain features in type 1 diabetes. The sequenced template was cDNA made from the entire isolated RNA. The method was immunoSEQ multiplex PCR; TCRdb's version includes in-frame clones alone and lacks a portion of them. The repertoire has approximately 470,000 clones, roughly 30% of them found once; the top ten carry around 0.065%. Source material: naive CD4+ T cells from blood. The receptors derive from a man aged 18 to 35 in good health.

The chain recombines TRBV5-1 with TRBJ1-1; D not resolved. Germline CDR1 is SGHRS and CDR2 is YFSETQ. This CDR3 contains 13 residues. The V end lost 1 base, the J end lost 4 bases, and 8 bases lay between the germline ends. The chain's CDR3 is CASSLTVGTEAFF. The DNA for the CDR3 is TGCGCCAGCAGCTTGACGGTGGGCACTGAAGCTTTCTTT.

This chain links TRBV11-3 with TRBJ2-5, with D tentatively TRBD2 (6 bases). The CDR3 spans 14 residues. Germline V gene sequence: CDR1 SGHNT, CDR2 YENEEA. The ends were cut back, 1 base at V and 5 bases at J, with 11 bases in the middle. The CDR3 region is CASSLVGREETQYF. The CDR3 DNA sequence: TGTGCCAGCAGCTTAGTGGGCCGGGAGGAGACCCAGTACTTC. The variable domain in full, with the rest retrieved from reference TRBV11-3 and TRBJ2-5, is EAGVVQSPRYKIIEKKQPVAFWCNPISGHNTLYWYLQNLGQGPELLIRYENEEAVDDSQLPKDRFSAERLKGVDSTLKIQPAELGDSAVYLCASSLVGREETQYFGPGTRLLVL.

V and J are TRBV29-1 and TRBJ2-3; 7 bases align to TRBD2. Per germline, CDR1 SQVTM and CDR2 ANQGSEA. The CDR3 runs to 14 residues. Unmatched junction bases numbered 6, after V lost 2 bases and J lost 4 bases. For the CDR3, the DNA is TGCAGCGTTGAACGGGGGGTCGCTGCAGATACGCAGTATTTT. Translated: CSVERGVAADTQYF.

J is TRBJ2-7 and V is TRBV28; D is ambiguous. Deletions cut 9 bases from V and 1 base from J, with 10 bases between. This CDR3 region has 12 residues. From germline, CDR1 is MDHEN and CDR2 SYDVKM. CDR3 loop: CASNSRSYEQYF. DNA for the CDR3: TGTGCCAGTAACAGCAGGTCCTACGAGCAGTACTTC. The full variable domain, rest sourced from reference TRBV28 and TRBJ2-7, is DVKVTQSSRYLVKRTGEKVFLECVQDMDHENMFWYRQDPGLGLRLIYFSYDVKMKEKGDIPEGYSVSREKKERFSLILESASTNQTSMYLCASNSRSYEQYFGPGTRLTVT.

This clone came up a few times. This chain connects TRBV4-2 to TRBJ2-4; 10 nucleotides agree with TRBD2. The germline CDR1 and CDR2 sequences are LGHNA and YNFKEQ. Trimming removed 1 base from V and 0 bases from J; junction bases left unmatched: 6. The CDR3 spans 18 residues. In DNA, the CDR3 is TGTGCCAGCAGCCAAGTATCGTTAGCGGGAGGAGCCAAAAACATTCAGTACTTC. Translated: CASSQVSLAGGAKNIQYF.

This clone was recorded a few times. The gene calls are TRBV30 and TRBJ2-1, with TRBD2 matching 7 bases. With V trimmed by 2 bases and J by 7 bases, 14 bases remained unmatched. This CDR3 contains 16 residues. The germline V gene encodes CDR1 GTSNPN and CDR2 SVGIG (reference sequence). The CDR3 DNA follows: TGTGCCTGGAGTACACCTAGCGGAGGACCAGGTAATGAGCAGTTCTTC. Its translation: CAWSTPSGGPGNEQFF.

In this sample, this clone turned up a few times. The gene calls are TRBV15 and TRBJ2-2; no reliable D call. The CDR3 contains 12 residues. The germline CDR1 and CDR2 sequences are LNHNV and YYDKDF (reference sequence). V was trimmed by 5 bases and J by 5 bases, leaving 6 bases between them. In nucleotides, the CDR3 is TGTGCCACCAGCGGCAGGACCGGGGAGCTGTTTTTT. This translates into CATSGRTGELFF.

The gene calls are TRBV30 and TRBJ2-1; 9 nucleotides agree with TRBD2. This CDR3 is 15 amino acids long. In germline, CDR1 is GTSNPN, CDR2 SVGIG (reference sequence). V lost 0 bases and J lost 4; bases outside the gene matches: 4. The CDR3 loop is CAWSVPSGRYNEQFF. The CDR3 nucleotides are TGTGCCTGGAGTGTACCCAGCGGGAGGTACAATGAGCAGTTCTTC.

The J gene is TRBJ2-1, the V gene TRBV20-1, with unresolved D. This CDR3 comprises 11 residues. The germline V gene encodes CDR1 DFQATT and CDR2 SNEGSKA (reference sequence). The V and J ends lost 8 bases and 0 bases respectively, with 5 bases between them. CDR3 bases: TGCAGTAGTACCTCCTACAATGAGCAGTTCTTC. It yields the protein CSSTSYNEQFF.

The chain uses TRBV5-1 and TRBJ2-4, with a tentative D call TRBD2 (6 bases). This CDR3 comprises 15 residues. The germline V and J ends were trimmed by 1 base and 9 bases, with 17 bases remaining between them. In germline, CDR1 is SGHRS, CDR2 YFSETQ. The CDR3 sequence: CASSLPLGEAGIQYF. The CDR3 coding sequence is TGCGCCAGCAGCTTGCCCCTTGGGGAGGCGGGCATTCAGTACTTC.

In its sample, this clone was seen a few times. This rearrangement joins TRBV10-3 to TRBJ1-1, with 7 bases lining up with TRBD1. The trim removed 7 bases at V and 2 bases at J, leaving 7 bases unmatched. Germline V gives CDR1 ENHRY, CDR2 SYGVKD. This CDR3 is 14 amino acids long. The CDR3 sequence is CAINPTGHNTEAFF. The CDR3 DNA reads TGTGCCATCAACCCGACAGGGCATAACACTGAAGCTTTCTTT.

This chain uses TRBV5-6 with TRBJ2-5; TRBD2 matches at 7 bases. The CDR3 covers 16 residues. Germline V gene lookup returns CDR1 SGHDT and CDR2 YYEEEE. J lost 1 base, V lost 1 base, and 7 bases had no gene match. For the CDR3, the DNA is TGTGCCAGCAGCTTGTTGGCTAGCGGAGCCCAAGAGACCCAGTACTTC. This codes for CASSLLASGAQETQYF. Variable domain in full (rest from reference TRBV5-6 and TRBJ2-5): DAGVTQSPTHLIKTRGQQVTLRCSPKSGHDTVSWYQQALGQGPQFIFQYYEEEERQRGNFPDRFSGHQFPNYSSELNVNALLLGDSALYLCASSLLASGAQETQYFGPGTRLLVL.

The chain links TRBV20-1 to TRBJ1-2, with D perhaps TRBD1 (6 bases). The CDR3 contains 11 residues. Germline V gene lookup returns CDR1 DFQATT and CDR2 SNEGSKA (reference sequence). With 4 bases removed from V and 8 bases from J, the gap between germline ends came to 11 bases. CDR3: CSATRTEGYTF. CDR3 DNA: TGCAGTGCTACAAGGACAGAAGGCTACACCTTC.

The J gene is TRBJ2-5, the V gene TRBV4-1; D is perhaps TRBD1 (6 bases). CDR3 length: 15 amino acids. Germline CDR1 is MGHRA and CDR2 is YSYEKL. V shed 5 bases and J shed 3 bases, with 16 bases lying between them. The CDR3 sequence is CASSKLQGWEETQYF. The CDR3 coding sequence is TGCGCCAGCAGCAAACTACAGGGATGGGAAGAGACCCAGTACTTC.

The genes are TRBV28 and TRBJ1-5; no clear D gene. CDR1 and CDR2 from the germline V gene are MDHEN and SYDVKM. The V and J ends lost 3 bases and 6 bases respectively, with 12 bases between them. The length of the CDR3 is 14 residues. CDR3 protein: CASSFEGTVQPQHF. For the CDR3, the DNA is TGTGCCAGCAGTTTCGAGGGCACGGTTCAGCCCCAGCATTTT.

This chain uses TRBV7-6 with TRBJ2-3; 9 bases match TRBD1. This CDR3 is built from 14 residues. CDR1 and CDR2 from the germline V gene are SGHVS and FNYEAQ. J was trimmed by 3 bases and V by 5 bases; bases with no gene match: 3. The CDR3 nucleotides read TGTGCCAGCAGCACAGGGGGCGTTACAGATACGCAGTATTTT. Translation gives CASSTGGVTDTQYF.

A single count supports this clone. The V gene is TRBV5-6, the J gene TRBJ2-3; D ambiguous. Germline V gene data show CDR1 as SGHDT and CDR2 as YYEEEE. V dropped 2 bases and J dropped 9 bases, with 13 bases sitting between them. The CDR3 totals 13 residues. Written as DNA, the CDR3 is TGTGCCAGCAGCTTTATGGGAACGCACACGCAGTATTTT. Its protein is CASSFMGTHTQYF.

This chain links TRBV2 with TRBJ2-5; no clear D. The V gene's germline CDR1 is SNHLY and CDR2 FYNNEI. The CDR3 loop spans 11 amino acids. V lost 5 bases to trimming and J lost 4 bases, with 5 bases between them. CDR3 DNA sequence: TGTGCCAGCAGTACCGTAGAGACCCAGTACTTC. Its translation: CASSTVETQYF.

Remarks on this clone: Within the sample, other DNA sequences also encode this same CDR3. V usage is TRBV20-1 and J usage is TRBJ1-1; no clear D gene. CDR1 DFQATT and CDR2 SNEGSKA come from the germline V gene (reference sequence). The V end was cut by 5 bases, the J end by 1 base, with 5 bases between. CDR3 length: 11 amino acids. DNA for the CDR3: TGCAGTGCTTCCCAGAACACTGAAGCTTTCTTT. It specifies CSASQNTEAFF.

This clone was counted only a few times. The gene calls are TRBV29-1 and TRBJ2-1; D is unresolved. V dropped 2 bases and J dropped 3 bases, with 11 bases sitting between them. The CDR3 is 14 amino acids. Germline lookup yields CDR1 SQVTM and CDR2 ANQGSEA. CDR3 sequence (DNA): TGCAGCGTTGAATCCCCGAAGCACTACAATGAGCAGTTCTTC. This gives the protein CSVESPKHYNEQFF.

The chain combines TRBV28 with TRBJ2-6, with 11 bases that match TRBD1. The CDR3 has 18 residues. With 4 bases clipped from V and 2 bases from J, the junction kept 7 bases outside the gene matches. Per the germline V gene, CDR1 is MDHEN and CDR2 is SYDVKM. In DNA form, the CDR3 reads TGTGCCAGCAGTTACTCTTGGACAGGGGGCCCTGGGGCCAACGTCCTGACTTTC. Translating it yields CASSYSWTGGPGANVLTF.

This chain joins TRBV28 and TRBJ2-2; D is uncertain. CDR1 and CDR2 (germline): MDHEN, SYDVKM. V lost 3 bases to trimming and J lost 1 base, with 3 bases between them. This CDR3 region has 13 residues. The CDR3 coding sequence is TGTGCCAGCAGTTTTCTGAACACCGGGGAGCTGTTTTTT. This gives the protein CASSFLNTGELFF.

There are a few counts of this clone. CDR3 amino acids: CASSLIGAPEQFF. CDR3 DNA: TGCGCCAGCAGCCTGATCGGGGCCCCTGAGCAGTTCTTC. J is TRBJ2-1 and V is TRBV5-1; either TRBD1 or TRBD2 may fit D (5 bases each). Trimming took off 4 bases at V and 9 bases at J, with 14 bases between the two ends. The CDR3 sequence is 13 residues long. CDR1 SGHRS and CDR2 YFSETQ come from the germline V gene. The full variable domain, in which reference TRBV5-1 and TRBJ2-1 provide the parts outside the CDR3, is KAGVTQTPRYLIKTRGQQVTLSCSPISGHRSVSWYQQTPGQGLQFLFEYFSETQRNKGNFPGRFSGRQFSNSRSEMNVSTLELGDSALYLCASSLIGAPEQFFGPGTRLTVL.

The chain joins TRBV4-1 to TRBJ2-3, with D possibly matching TRBD2 (7 bases). CDR3 size: 15 residues. Per the germline V gene, CDR1 is MGHRA and CDR2 is YSYEKL. Trimming pared 0 bases from V and 6 bases from J, leaving 13 bases between. CDR3 residues: CASSQDPQGGDTQYF. As DNA, the CDR3 is TGCGCCAGCAGCCAAGACCCACAGGGAGGGGATACGCAGTATTTT.

DNA for the CDR3: TGCGCCAGCAGCTGGGACAGCTTCTACGAGCAGTACTTC. Translated, it gives CASSWDSFYEQYF. V usage is TRBV5-1 and J usage is TRBJ2-7; 7 nucleotides match TRBD1. This CDR3 has 13 residues. V shed 3 bases and J 3 bases; nucleotides not matched to a gene: 3. Germline lookup yields CDR1 SGHRS and CDR2 YFSETQ.

This clone was seen more than once but under ten times. The rearrangement uses TRBV30 and TRBJ2-1; 7 bases line up with TRBD1. This CDR3 has 13 residues. The V segment lost 2 bases and the J segment 14 bases; nucleotides outside the gene matches: 12. The V gene's germline CDR1 is GTSNPN and CDR2 SVGIG (reference sequence). In nucleotides, the CDR3 is TGTGCCTGGAGTTCCTCAACAGGGGTACAAGAGTTCTTC. The encoded protein is CAWSSSTGVQEFF.

V is TRBV25-1 and J is TRBJ2-1; TRBD2 aligns across 13 bases. CDR3 length: 17 amino acids. Germline V gives CDR1 MGHDK, CDR2 SYGVNS. Trimming at V came to 1 base and at J to 6 bases, leaving 6 bases not matched to a gene. The CDR3 region is CASSESARTSGSNEQFF. The CDR3 DNA reads as TGTGCCAGCAGTGAATCGGCTCGGACTAGCGGGAGCAATGAGCAGTTCTTC.

The chain has TRBV29-1 and TRBJ2-3; 10 bases agree with TRBD2. CDR1 SQVTM and CDR2 ANQGSEA come from the germline V gene. The junction had 7 bases not matched to a gene; V was cut back by 7 bases and J by 6 bases. There are 13 residues in the CDR3. CDR3 bases: TGCAGCGCTGCGAGCGGGAGGGGGGATACGCAGTATTTT. Translated, it gives CSAASGRGDTQYF.